This T cell receptor beta chain derives from a study of blood T cell repertoires in COVID-19. Cohorts were based on clinical histories the participants reported. Sequencing was performed with immunoSEQ multiplex PCR; in TCRdb, only in-frame clones are kept and a portion is missing. In the table there are around 290,000 clones, roughly nine tenths of which are singletons. V was clipped by 1 base and J by 2 bases, with 14 bases between them. The CDR3 consists of 17 residues. Germline assignment: CDR1 SNHLY and CDR2 FYNNEI. This clone is a singleton in its sample. The receptor's source is a woman between 40 and 55 years old who had recovered from COVID-19. Source material: PBMCs or T cells enriched from blood (not recorded which). The genes are TRBV2 and TRBJ1-4; D ambiguous. The CDR3 loop is CASSEDLRGRTNEKLFF. In DNA form, the CDR3 reads TGTGCCAGCAGTGAAGACTTAAGAGGGAGGACTAATGAAAAACTGTTTTTT.